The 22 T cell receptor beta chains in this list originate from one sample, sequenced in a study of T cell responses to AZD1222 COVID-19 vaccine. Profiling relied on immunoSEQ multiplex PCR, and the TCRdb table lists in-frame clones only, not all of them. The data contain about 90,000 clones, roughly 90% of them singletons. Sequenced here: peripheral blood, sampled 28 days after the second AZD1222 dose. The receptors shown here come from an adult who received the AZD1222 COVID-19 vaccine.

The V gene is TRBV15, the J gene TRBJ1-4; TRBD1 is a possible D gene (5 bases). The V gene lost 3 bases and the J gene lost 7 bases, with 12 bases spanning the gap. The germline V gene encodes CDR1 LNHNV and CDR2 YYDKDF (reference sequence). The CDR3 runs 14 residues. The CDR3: CATSSTGDLEKLFF. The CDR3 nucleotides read TGTGCCACCAGCAGTACCGGGGACCTTGAAAAACTGTTTTTT.

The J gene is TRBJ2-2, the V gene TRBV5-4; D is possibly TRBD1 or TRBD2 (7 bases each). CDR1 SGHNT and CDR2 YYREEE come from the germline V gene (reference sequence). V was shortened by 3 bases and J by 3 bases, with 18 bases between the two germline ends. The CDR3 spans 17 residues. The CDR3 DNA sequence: TGTGCCAGCAGCTCGGGGGGACAGACGTTTGACACCGGGGAGCTGTTTTTT. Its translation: CASSSGGQTFDTGELFF.

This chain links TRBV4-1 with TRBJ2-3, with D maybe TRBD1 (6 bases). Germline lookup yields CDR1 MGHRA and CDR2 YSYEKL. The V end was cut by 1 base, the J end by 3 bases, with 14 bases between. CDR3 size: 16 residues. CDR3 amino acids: CASSQATGLGTDTQYF. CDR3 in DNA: TGCGCCAGCAGCCAAGCGACAGGTTTGGGAACAGATACGCAGTATTTT.

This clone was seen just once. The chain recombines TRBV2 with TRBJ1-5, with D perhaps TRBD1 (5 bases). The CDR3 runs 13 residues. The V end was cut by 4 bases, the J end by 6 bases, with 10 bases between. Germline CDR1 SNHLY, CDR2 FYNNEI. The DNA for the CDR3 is TGTGCCAGCAGTGGGACCGGGACTCAGCCCCAGCATTTT. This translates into CASSGTGTQPQHF. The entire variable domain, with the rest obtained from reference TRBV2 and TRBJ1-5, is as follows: EPEVTQTPSHQVTQMGQEVILRCVPISNHLYFYWYRQILGQKVEFLVSFYNNEISEKSEIFDDQFSVERPDGSNFTLKIRSTKLEDSAMYFCASSGTGTQPQHFGDGTRLSIL.

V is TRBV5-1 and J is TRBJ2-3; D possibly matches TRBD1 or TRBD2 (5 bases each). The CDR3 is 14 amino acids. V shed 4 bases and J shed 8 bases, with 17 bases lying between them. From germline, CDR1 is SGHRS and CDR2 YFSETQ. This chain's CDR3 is CASSPGRAAATQYF. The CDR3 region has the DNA TGCGCCAGCAGCCCGGGACGCGCGGCCGCTACGCAGTATTTT.

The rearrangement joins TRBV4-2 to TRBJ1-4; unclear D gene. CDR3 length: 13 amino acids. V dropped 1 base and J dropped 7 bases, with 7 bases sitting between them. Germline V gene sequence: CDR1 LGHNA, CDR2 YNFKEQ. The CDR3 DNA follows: TGTGCCAGCAGCCAAGCCCGAAGTGAAAAACTGTTTTTT. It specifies CASSQARSEKLFF.

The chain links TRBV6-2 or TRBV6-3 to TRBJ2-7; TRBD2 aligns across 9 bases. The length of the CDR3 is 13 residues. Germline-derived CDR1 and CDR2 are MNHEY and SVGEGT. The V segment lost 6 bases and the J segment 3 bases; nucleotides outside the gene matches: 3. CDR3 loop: CASRPSGVYEQYF. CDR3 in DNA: TGTGCCAGCAGGCCTAGCGGGGTCTACGAGCAGTACTTC.

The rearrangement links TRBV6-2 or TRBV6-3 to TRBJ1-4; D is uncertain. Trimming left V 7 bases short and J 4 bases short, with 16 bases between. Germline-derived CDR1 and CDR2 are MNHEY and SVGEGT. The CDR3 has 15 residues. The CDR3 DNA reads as TGTGCCAGCACCCCGAGTAGCCGGATTAATGAAAAACTGTTTTTT. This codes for CASTPSSRINEKLFF.

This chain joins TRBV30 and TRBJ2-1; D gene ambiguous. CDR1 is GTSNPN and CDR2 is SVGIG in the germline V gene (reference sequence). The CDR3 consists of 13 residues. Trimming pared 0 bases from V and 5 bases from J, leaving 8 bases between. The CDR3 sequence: CAWSVSRDNEQFF. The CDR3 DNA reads TGTGCCTGGAGTGTATCTAGGGACAATGAGCAGTTCTTC.

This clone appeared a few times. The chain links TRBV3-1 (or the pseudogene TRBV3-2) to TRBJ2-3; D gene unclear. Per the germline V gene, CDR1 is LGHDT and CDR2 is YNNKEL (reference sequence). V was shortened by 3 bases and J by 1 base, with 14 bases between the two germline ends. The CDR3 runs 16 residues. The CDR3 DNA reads TGTGCCAGCAGCCATGGTGAGTTAGGAGGCACAGATACGCAGTATTTT. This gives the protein CASSHGELGGTDTQYF.

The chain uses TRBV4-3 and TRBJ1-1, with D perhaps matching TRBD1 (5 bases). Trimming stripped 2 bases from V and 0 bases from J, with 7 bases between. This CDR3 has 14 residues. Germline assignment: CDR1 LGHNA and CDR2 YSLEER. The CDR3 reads CASSQQGLNTEAFF. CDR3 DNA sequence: TGCGCCAGCAGCCAACAGGGTTTGAACACTGAAGCTTTCTTT.

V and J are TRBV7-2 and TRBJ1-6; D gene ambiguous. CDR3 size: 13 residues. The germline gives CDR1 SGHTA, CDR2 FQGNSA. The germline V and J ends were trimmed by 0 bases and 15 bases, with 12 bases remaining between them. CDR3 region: CASSLAAAPVLHF. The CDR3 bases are TGTGCCAGCAGCTTAGCGGCGGCTCCGGTCCTCCACTTT.

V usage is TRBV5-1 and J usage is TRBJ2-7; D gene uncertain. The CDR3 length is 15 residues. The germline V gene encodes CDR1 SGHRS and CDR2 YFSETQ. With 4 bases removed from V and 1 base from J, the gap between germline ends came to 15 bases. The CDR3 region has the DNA TGCGCCAGCAGCCCCCTTCCAGGCGGATCCTACGAGCAGTACTTC. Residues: CASSPLPGGSYEQYF.

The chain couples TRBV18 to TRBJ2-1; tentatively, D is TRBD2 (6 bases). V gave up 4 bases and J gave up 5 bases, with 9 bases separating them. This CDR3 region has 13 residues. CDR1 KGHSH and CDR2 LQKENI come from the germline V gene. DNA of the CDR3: TGTGCCAGCTCACGCGGGATGGACAATGAGCAGTTCTTC. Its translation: CASSRGMDNEQFF.

The CDR3 sequence: CSVSPQEGSEQFF. CDR3 DNA: TGCAGCGTGTCCCCTCAGGAGGGGAGTGAGCAGTTCTTC. The J gene is TRBJ2-1, the V gene TRBV29-1; maybe TRBD2 (6 bases). The CDR3 loop spans 13 amino acids. V lost 6 bases to trimming and J lost 9 bases, with 18 bases between them. Germline CDR1 SQVTM, CDR2 ANQGSEA.

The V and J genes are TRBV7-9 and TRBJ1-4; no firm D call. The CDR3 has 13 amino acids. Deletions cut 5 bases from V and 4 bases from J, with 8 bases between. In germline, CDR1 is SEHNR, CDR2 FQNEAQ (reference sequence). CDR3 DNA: TGTGCCAGCAGCCCGAGTGGTAATGAAAAACTGTTTTTT. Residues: CASSPSGNEKLFF.

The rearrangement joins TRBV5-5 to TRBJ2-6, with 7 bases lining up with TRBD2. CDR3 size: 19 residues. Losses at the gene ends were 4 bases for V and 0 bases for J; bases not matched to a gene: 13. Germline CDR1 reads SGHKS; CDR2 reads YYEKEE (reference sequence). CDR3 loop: CASSAGLVGGVSGANVLTF. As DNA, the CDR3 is TGTGCCAGCAGCGCCGGACTAGTGGGGGGAGTCTCTGGGGCCAACGTCCTGACTTTC.

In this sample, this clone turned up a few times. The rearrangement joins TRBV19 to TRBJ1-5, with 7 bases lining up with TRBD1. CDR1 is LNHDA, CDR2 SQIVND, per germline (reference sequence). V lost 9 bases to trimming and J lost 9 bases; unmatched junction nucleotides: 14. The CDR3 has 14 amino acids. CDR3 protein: CASQRDSRAGPQHF. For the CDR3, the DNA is TGTGCCAGCCAACGGGACAGTCGTGCGGGGCCCCAGCATTTT.

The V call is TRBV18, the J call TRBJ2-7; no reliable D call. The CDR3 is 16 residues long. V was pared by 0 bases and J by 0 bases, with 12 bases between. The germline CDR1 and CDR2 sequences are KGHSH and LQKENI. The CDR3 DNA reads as TGTGCCAGCTCACCACCTGGATGGCAGGACTCCTACGAGCAGTACTTC. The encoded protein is CASSPPGWQDSYEQYF.

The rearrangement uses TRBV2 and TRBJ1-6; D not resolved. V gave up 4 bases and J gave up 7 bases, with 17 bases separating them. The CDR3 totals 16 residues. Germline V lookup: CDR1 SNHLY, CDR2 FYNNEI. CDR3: CASSVGNRRSNSPLHF. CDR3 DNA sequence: TGTGCCAGCAGTGTAGGCAACAGACGTTCAAATTCACCCCTCCACTTT. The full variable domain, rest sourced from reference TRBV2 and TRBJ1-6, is EPEVTQTPSHQVTQMGQEVILRCVPISNHLYFYWYRQILGQKVEFLVSFYNNEISEKSEIFDDQFSVERPDGSNFTLKIRSTKLEDSAMYFCASSVGNRRSNSPLHFGNGTRLTVT.

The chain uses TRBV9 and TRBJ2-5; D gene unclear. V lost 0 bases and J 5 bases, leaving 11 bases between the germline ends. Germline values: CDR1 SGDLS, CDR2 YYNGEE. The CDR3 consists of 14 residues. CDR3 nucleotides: TGTGCCAGCAGCGTAGGGGTGGCAGACGAGACCCAGTACTTC. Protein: CASSVGVADETQYF.

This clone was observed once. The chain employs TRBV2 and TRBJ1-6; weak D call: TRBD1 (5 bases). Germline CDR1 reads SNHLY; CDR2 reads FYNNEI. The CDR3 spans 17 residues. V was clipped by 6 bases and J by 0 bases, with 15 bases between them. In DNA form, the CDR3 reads TGTGCCAGCAGGGTAACGGGGCAGAGCTCCTATAATTCACCCCTCCACTTT. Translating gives CASRVTGQSSYNSPLHF.